These 24 T cell receptor beta chains were sequenced from one sample in a study of blood T cells in healthy people across ages (dated by TCRdb to the mid-2010s). The library came from 5' RACE. These reads were obtained on an Illumina HiSeq 2500. A second roughly 6 to 11 cycle PCR used a sample-barcoded 5' primer and a J-beta primer mix. TCRdb handled the public reads itself, with Q25 trimming in fastp and clone calling in MiXCR, and kept productive beta chains. Each entry merges the rows of one CDR3 protein and shows their most common DNA and genes. The table for this sample lists more than 700,000 distinct CDR3 sequences; about half of them were counted only once. About a sixth of the sample goes to the ten largest clones. The sequencing sample was made of blood. The receptor source for this set is a man at least 80 years old in good health.

As regards this clonotype: At one end the junction does not follow the germline gene, possibly because of a read error. The chain uses TRBV24-1 and TRBJ2-1; 8 nucleotides match TRBD2. The J call may be incorrect, as the DNA end agrees better with TRBJ2-7. Germline V lookup: CDR1 KGHDR, CDR2 SFDVKD. The CDR3 runs to 16 residues. The CDR3 DNA follows: TGTGTCACCAGTGGACCTAGCGGGTGGGCCTACAATGAGCAGTACTTC. Its protein is CVTSGPSGWAYNEQYF.

This clonotype was detected only a few times. The rearrangement links TRBV25-1 to TRBJ2-7; 7 bases are a match to TRBD1. Germline-derived CDR1 and CDR2 are MGHDK and SYGVNS. CDR3 length equals 15 residues. J was trimmed by 4 bases and V by 0 bases; bases with no gene match: 6. CDR3 nucleotides: TGTGCCAGCAGTGAATATAAGGGGGCTTGGTACGAGCAGTACTTC. This translates into CASSEYKGAWYEQYF.

In its sample, this clonotype was seen a few times. This sequence joins TRBV5-1 and TRBJ2-3; tentatively, D is TRBD1 (6 bases). CDR3 length: 14 amino acids. The V gene lost 5 bases and the J gene lost 2 bases, with 12 bases spanning the gap. The germline V gene has CDR1 SGHRS and CDR2 YFSETQ. In DNA, the CDR3 is TGCGCCAGCAGTCTGAGGACAGACACAGATACGCAGTATTTT. This sequence encodes CASSLRTDTDTQYF.

This chain links TRBV19 with TRBJ2-1; no firm D call. V was clipped by 1 base and J by 9 bases, with 1 base between them. The CDR3 has 10 residues. Germline-derived CDR1 and CDR2 are LNHDA and SQIVND (reference sequence). CDR3 DNA sequence: TGTGCCAGTAGTATAGTTGAGCAGTTCTTC. The encoded protein is CASSIVEQFF.

This chain's CDR3 is CAQGDRRERSSYEQYF. The CDR3 DNA reads TGTGCCCAGGGGGATAGGCGGGAGAGGAGCTCCTACGAGCAGTACTTC. The V call is TRBV6-5, the J call TRBJ2-7, with D perhaps matching TRBD1 or TRBD2 (7 bases each). The CDR3 runs 16 residues. The ends were cut back, 11 bases at V and 0 bases at J, with 23 bases in the middle. Germline loops: CDR1 MNHEY, CDR2 SVGAGI.

The chain carries TRBV29-1 and TRBJ1-4, with D perhaps TRBD1 (5 bases). Germline V gives CDR1 SQVTM, CDR2 ANQGSEA. V was pared by 6 bases and J by 4 bases, with 15 bases between. The CDR3 extends over 14 amino acids. CDR3 residues: CSVTEGTFNEKLFF. In DNA, the CDR3 is TGCAGCGTCACGGAGGGGACCTTTAATGAAAAACTGTTTTTT.

About this clonotype: One base away lies a much larger clone, so this may be a sequencing read error. The rearrangement links TRBV3-1 to TRBJ2-1; D unresolved. The DNA matches TRBJ2-7 better at its end, which makes the J call doubtful. The CDR3 sequence is 14 residues long. Germline CDR1 LGHDT, CDR2 YNNKEL (reference sequence). For the CDR3, the DNA is TGTGCCAGCAGCCGCGATCACGAGAGGTCCGAGCAGTACTTC. It translates to CASSRDHERSEQYF.

The chain joins TRBV7-2 to TRBJ2-5; D perhaps matches TRBD2 (5 bases). Gene TRBJ2-1 matches the end of the DNA better, so the J call may be wrong. The CDR3 consists of 12 residues. The germline V gene has CDR1 SGHTA and CDR2 FQGNSA. CDR3 amino acids: CASSLEWETQFF. The CDR3 DNA reads TGTGCCAGCAGCTTAGAGTGGGAGACCCAGTTCTTC.

The sample holds a few counts of this clonotype. The chain employs TRBV20-1 and TRBJ2-3; 9 bases agree with TRBD2. The length of the CDR3 is 14 residues. Germline CDR1 DFQATT, CDR2 SNEGSKA (reference sequence). The J segment lost 4 bases and the V segment lost 6 bases, leaving 8 bases of the junction unmatched. As DNA, the CDR3 is TGCAGTGCCCCTTTTAGCGGGAGACCAGATACGCAGTATTTT. Protein sequence: CSAPFSGRPDTQYF.

This clonotype was seen a handful of times. Mismatch with germline at one junction end may stem from a read error. The CDR3 spells CVSSTTGTGIEQFF. The DNA of the CDR3 is TGTGTCAGCAGTACCACCGGGACAGGGATTGAGCAGTTCTTC. This chain joins TRBV6-6 and TRBJ2-1; 9 bases are shared with TRBD1. In germline, CDR1 is MNHNY, CDR2 SVGAGI (reference sequence). This CDR3 has 14 amino acids.

Comment on this clonotype: This may stem from a read error, because a much larger clone lies one nucleotide away. V is TRBV4-3 and J is TRBJ2-5; D is perhaps TRBD1 or TRBD2 (5 bases each). V was trimmed by 3 bases and J by 11 bases, leaving 19 bases between them. The CDR3 length is 14 residues. Germline CDR1 is LGHNA and CDR2 is YSLEER. The CDR3 region is CASSHFGTYNEQYF. CDR3 nucleotide sequence: TGCGCCAGCAGCCATTTCGGGACCTACAATGAGCAGTACTTC.

The gene calls are TRBV7-3 and TRBJ2-5; D might be TRBD1 or TRBD2, each matching 6 bases. V lost 1 base and J 5 bases, leaving 14 bases between the germline ends. CDR3 length: 15 residues. Germline V gene lookup returns CDR1 SGHTA and CDR2 FQGTGA. The CDR3 coding sequence is TGTGCCAGCAGCTTAAATGGGGGGCTAGAGGAGACCCAGTACTTC. It translates to CASSLNGGLEETQYF.

The rearrangement links TRBV2 to TRBJ2-5; 7 bases are shared with TRBD1. This CDR3 has 13 amino acids. Trimming took 6 bases from V and 5 from J; bases not matched to a gene: 6. Germline V lookup: CDR1 SNHLY, CDR2 FYNNEI. The CDR3 region has the DNA TGTGCCAGCAGACAGGGGATATGGGAGACCCAGTACTTC. Its translation: CASRQGIWETQYF.

This clonotype was observed a handful of times. The CDR3 here is CASSFGQKGSPPFF. The CDR3 coding sequence is TGTGCCAGCAGTTTTGGGCAAAAGGGGTCCCCCCCGTTCTTC. The V and J genes are TRBV28 and TRBJ2-1, with D possibly matching TRBD1 (5 bases). V was pared by 3 bases and J by 15 bases, with 21 bases between. Germline V gives CDR1 MDHEN, CDR2 SYDVKM. The CDR3 spans 14 residues.

This clonotype came up many times. The chain employs TRBV5-1 and TRBJ2-7; a possible D gene is TRBD1 (6 bases). From germline, CDR1 is SGHRS and CDR2 YFSETQ. CDR3 length: 12 residues. Trimming removed 5 bases at V and 7 bases at J, with 13 bases between. The CDR3 sequence: CASSLDSREQYF. As DNA, the CDR3 is TGCGCCAGCAGTCTGGACAGCCGGGAGCAGTACTTC.

The chain uses TRBV28 and TRBJ2-2; D unclear. V was clipped by 6 bases and J by 9 bases, with 14 bases between them. Germline V gene lookup returns CDR1 MDHEN and CDR2 SYDVKM. The CDR3 length is 13 residues. In DNA, the CDR3 is TGTGCCAGCAGCCCGCCCCCTAGATGGGAGCTGTTTTTT. Encoded protein: CASSPPPRWELFF.

In its sample, this clonotype was seen a few times. The chain couples TRBV12-3 or TRBV12-4 to TRBJ1-4; D ambiguous. This CDR3 comprises 14 residues. Trimming pared 2 bases from V and 4 bases from J, leaving 8 bases between. In DNA, the CDR3 is TGTGCCAGCAGTTTACGGCAGAATAATGAAAAACTGTTTTTT. As protein: CASSLRQNNEKLFF.

The chain carries TRBV4-2 and TRBJ1-2; D is uncertain. V was clipped by 0 bases and J by 10 bases, with 9 bases between them. From germline, CDR1 is LGHNA and CDR2 YNFKEQ. CDR3 length: 12 residues. This chain's CDR3 is CASSQDRWDYTF. The CDR3 DNA is TGTGCCAGCAGCCAAGATAGGTGGGACTACACCTTC.

The rearrangement links TRBV20-1 to TRBJ2-5; 11 positions agree with TRBD1. The CDR3 covers 16 residues. The ends lost 1 base at V and 3 bases at J; junction bases unmatched: 7. CDR1 and CDR2 from the germline V gene are DFQATT and SNEGSKA (reference sequence). CDR3 loop: CSARARPGQGEETQYF. The CDR3 coding sequence is TGCAGTGCTAGAGCGCGACCGGGACAGGGGGAAGAGACCCAGTACTTC.

Regarding this clonotype: A much larger clone lies a single base off, so this may be a read error. The gene calls are TRBV20-1 and TRBJ2-7; D is ambiguous. The V end was cut by 1 base, the J end by 7 bases, with 20 bases between. The CDR3 loop spans 15 amino acids. Germline lookup yields CDR1 DFQATT and CDR2 SNEGSKA (reference sequence). CDR3 bases: TGCAGTGCTAGAGGAAGCGATCTCGCCTACAATGAGCAGTACTTC. Translating it yields CSARGSDLAYNEQYF.

The chain couples TRBV5-4 to TRBJ2-1, with D perhaps TRBD2 (6 bases). With 9 bases removed from V and 2 bases from J, the gap between germline ends came to 15 bases. Germline V gives CDR1 SGHNT, CDR2 YYREEE (reference sequence). The CDR3 covers 14 residues. CDR3 DNA: TGTGCCACTCAAACGGAGGGTCCCTACAATGAGCAGTTCTTC. It codes for CATQTEGPYNEQFF.

This clonotype was seen more than once but under ten times. The chain uses TRBV15 and TRBJ2-7; possible D gene TRBD1, 6 bases. The CDR3 contains 13 residues. Trimming left V 0 bases short and J 7 bases short, with 10 bases between. Germline-derived CDR1 and CDR2 are LNHNV and YYDKDF (reference sequence). CDR3 residues: CATSRDTGTEQYF. CDR3 in DNA: TGTGCCACCAGCAGAGATACCGGGACAGAGCAGTACTTC.

This chain connects TRBV27 to TRBJ2-1; tentative D call: TRBD2 (6 bases). Germline V gene data show CDR1 as MNHEY and CDR2 as SMNVEV (reference sequence). The CDR3 consists of 13 residues. V was shortened by 7 bases and J by 7 bases, with 14 bases between the two germline ends. CDR3 residues: CASKTRGGNEQFF. As DNA, the CDR3 is TGTGCCAGCAAGACTAGAGGTGGTAATGAGCAGTTCTTC.

The V call is TRBV18, the J call TRBJ2-6; the D gene is possibly TRBD2 (6 bases). Deletions cut 6 bases from V and 0 bases from J, with 12 bases between. The CDR3 totals 16 residues. Per germline, CDR1 KGHSH and CDR2 LQKENI. The CDR3 DNA is TGTGCCAGCTCGCCCAGGAGGGCCTCTGGGGCCAACGTCCTGACTTTC. It specifies CASSPRRASGANVLTF.